This T cell receptor beta chain was recorded in a study of CD8+ T cells in alopecia areata. General observations from the study: While patients received tofacitinib, many expanded lesional clones remained present in scalp and blood. Normal-skin resident alphabeta T cells also appear among scalp sample sequences.

Germline-derived CDR1 and CDR2 are SEHNR and FQNEAQ (reference sequence). The CDR3 loop spans 16 amino acids. V was pared by 4 bases and J by 5 bases, with 11 bases of the junction left unmatched. RNA was extracted and reverse transcribed into cDNA as the sequencing template. Repertoires were generated with immunoSEQ multiplex PCR, while TCRdb's copy carries only in-frame clones and drops some. This table has 85,000 to 110,000 clones, 65% to 90% appearing once. The treatment denotes: oral pan-JAK inhibitor, 5-10 mg twice daily. A note on this clone: Its antigen is not known.

The chain combines TRBV7-9 with TRBJ1-2; TRBD1 agrees at 9 bases. Sequencing was performed on CD8+ T cells sorted from blood, taken between weeks 30 and 35, from a patient treated with tofacitinib. This receptor was obtained from a human donor with alopecia areata. As DNA, the CDR3 is TGTGCCAGCAGCTCGGACGAACAGGGGGCAGAATATGGCTACACCTTC. Protein product: CASSSDEQGAEYGYTF.